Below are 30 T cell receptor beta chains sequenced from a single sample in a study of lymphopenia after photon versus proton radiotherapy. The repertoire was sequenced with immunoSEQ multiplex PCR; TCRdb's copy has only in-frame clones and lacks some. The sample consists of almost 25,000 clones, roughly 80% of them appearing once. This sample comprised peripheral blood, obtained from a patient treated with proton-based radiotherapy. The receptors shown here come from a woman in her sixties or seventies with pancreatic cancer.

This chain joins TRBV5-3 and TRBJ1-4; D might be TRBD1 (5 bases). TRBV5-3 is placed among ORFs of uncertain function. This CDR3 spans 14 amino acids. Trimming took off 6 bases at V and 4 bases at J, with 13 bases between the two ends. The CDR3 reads CARTGTEDNEKLFF. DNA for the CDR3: TGTGCCAGAACGGGGACGGAAGATAATGAAAAACTGTTTTTT.

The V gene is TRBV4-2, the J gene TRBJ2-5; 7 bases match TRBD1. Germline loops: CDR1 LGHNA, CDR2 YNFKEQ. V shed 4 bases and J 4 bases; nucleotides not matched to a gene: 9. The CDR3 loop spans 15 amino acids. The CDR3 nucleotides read TGTGCCAGCAGCCGCCGGACAGGCGTAGGAGAGACCCAGTACTTC. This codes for CASSRRTGVGETQYF.

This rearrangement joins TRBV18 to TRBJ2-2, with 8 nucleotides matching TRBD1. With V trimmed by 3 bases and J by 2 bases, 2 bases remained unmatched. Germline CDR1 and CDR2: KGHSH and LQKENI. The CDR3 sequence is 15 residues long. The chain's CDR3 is CASSPDRGNTGELFF. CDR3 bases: TGTGCCAGCTCACCCGACAGGGGTAACACCGGGGAGCTGTTTTTT.

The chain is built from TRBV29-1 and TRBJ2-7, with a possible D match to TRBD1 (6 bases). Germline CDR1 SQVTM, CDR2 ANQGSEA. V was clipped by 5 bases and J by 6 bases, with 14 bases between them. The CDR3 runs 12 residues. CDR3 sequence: CSVLITGFEQYF. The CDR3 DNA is TGCAGCGTTCTAATCACAGGGTTCGAGCAGTACTTC.

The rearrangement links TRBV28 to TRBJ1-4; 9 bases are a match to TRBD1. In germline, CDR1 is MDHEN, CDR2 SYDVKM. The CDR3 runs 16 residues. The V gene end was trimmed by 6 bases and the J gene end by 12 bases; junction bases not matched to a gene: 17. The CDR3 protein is CASRSSGQGIKRELFF. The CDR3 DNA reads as TGTGCCAGCAGAAGTTCGGGACAGGGCATAAAGAGGGAACTGTTTTTT.

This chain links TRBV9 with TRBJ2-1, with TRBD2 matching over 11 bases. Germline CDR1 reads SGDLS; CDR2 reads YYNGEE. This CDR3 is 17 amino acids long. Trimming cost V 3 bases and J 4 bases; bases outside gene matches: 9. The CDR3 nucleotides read TGTGCCAGCAGCGCCCGCCCCGGGACTAGCGGATACAATGAGCAGTTCTTC. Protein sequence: CASSARPGTSGYNEQFF.

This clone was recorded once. CDR3 DNA sequence: TGTGCCAGCAGCTTACGACCACCCCGACAGGGACCAACCTACGAGCAGTACTTC. Residues: CASSLRPPRQGPTYEQYF. The V call is TRBV7-2, the J call TRBJ2-7; TRBD1 matches at 7 bases. Germline CDR1 is SGHTA and CDR2 is FQGNSA. The CDR3 is made up of 18 amino acids. The ends lost 2 bases at V and 2 bases at J; junction bases unmatched: 15.

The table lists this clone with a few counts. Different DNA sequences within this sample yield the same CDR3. This CDR3 reads CASSQEGQALAGELFF. The CDR3 DNA reads as TGCGCCAGCAGCCAAGAAGGTCAGGCTCTCGCCGGGGAGCTGTTTTTT. This rearrangement joins TRBV4-1 to TRBJ2-2; D gene uncertain. V was clipped by 0 bases and J by 6 bases, with 14 bases between them. The germline gives CDR1 MGHRA, CDR2 YSYEKL. This CDR3 spans 16 amino acids.

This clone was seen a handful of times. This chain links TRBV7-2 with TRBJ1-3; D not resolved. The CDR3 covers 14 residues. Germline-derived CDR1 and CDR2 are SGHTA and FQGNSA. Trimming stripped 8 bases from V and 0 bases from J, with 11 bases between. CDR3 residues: CASSSSHSGNTIYF. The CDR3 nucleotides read TGTGCCAGCTCCTCAAGCCACTCTGGAAACACCATATATTTT.

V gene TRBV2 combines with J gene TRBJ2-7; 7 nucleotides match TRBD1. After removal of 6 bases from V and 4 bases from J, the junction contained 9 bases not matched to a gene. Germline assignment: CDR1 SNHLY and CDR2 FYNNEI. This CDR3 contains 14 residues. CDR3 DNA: TGTGCCAGCAGGGACGGACGGGGACAGTACGAGCAGTACTTC. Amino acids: CASRDGRGQYEQYF.

This chain's CDR3 is CASSQSLGEATGNTIYF. CDR3 bases: TGTGCCAGCAGCCAATCACTAGGGGAGGCGACTGGAAACACCATATATTTT. This rearrangement joins TRBV16 to TRBJ1-3, with D possibly matching TRBD1 (5 bases). From germline, CDR1 is KGHSY and CDR2 FQNENV. The CDR3 covers 17 residues. Between the trimmed V and J ends, which lost 0 bases and 2 bases, there was a span of 14 bases.

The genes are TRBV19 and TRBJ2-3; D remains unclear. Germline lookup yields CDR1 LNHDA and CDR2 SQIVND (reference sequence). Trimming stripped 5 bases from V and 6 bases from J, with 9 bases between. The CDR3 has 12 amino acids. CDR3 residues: CASSDGWDTQYF. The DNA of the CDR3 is TGTGCCAGTAGTGACGGGTGGGATACGCAGTATTTT.

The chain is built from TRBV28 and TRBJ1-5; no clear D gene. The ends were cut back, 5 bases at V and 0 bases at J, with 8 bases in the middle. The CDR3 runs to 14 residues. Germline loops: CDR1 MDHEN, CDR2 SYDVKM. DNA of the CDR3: TGTGCCAGCAGTACTCCCACTAGCAATCAGCCCCAGCATTTT. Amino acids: CASSTPTSNQPQHF.

In DNA, the CDR3 is TGTGCCAGCAGCACCTACACGGGGTCTCCCTACGAGCAGTACTTC. Amino acid sequence: CASSTYTGSPYEQYF. The chain links TRBV6-5 to TRBJ2-7; TRBD2 might be the D (5 bases). The CDR3 totals 15 residues. Trimming left V 6 bases short and J 2 bases short, with 17 bases between. Germline CDR1 MNHEY, CDR2 SVGAGI.

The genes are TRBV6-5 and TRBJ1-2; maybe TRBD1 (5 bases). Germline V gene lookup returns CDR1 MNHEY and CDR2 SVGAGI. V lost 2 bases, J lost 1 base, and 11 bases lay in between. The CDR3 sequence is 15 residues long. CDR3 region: CASSYRIGVNYGYTF. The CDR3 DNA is TGTGCCAGCAGTTACCGCATAGGGGTTAACTATGGCTACACCTTC.

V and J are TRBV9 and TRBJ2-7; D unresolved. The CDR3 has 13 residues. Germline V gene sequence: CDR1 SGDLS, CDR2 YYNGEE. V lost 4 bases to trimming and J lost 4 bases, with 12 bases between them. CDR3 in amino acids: CASSPQEPYEQYF. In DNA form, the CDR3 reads TGTGCCAGCAGCCCCCAGGAACCTTACGAGCAGTACTTC.

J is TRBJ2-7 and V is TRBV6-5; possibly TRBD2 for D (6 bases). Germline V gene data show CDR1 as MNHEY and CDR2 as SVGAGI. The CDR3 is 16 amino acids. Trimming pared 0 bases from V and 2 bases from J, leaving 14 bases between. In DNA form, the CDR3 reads TGTGCCAGCAGTTACTCGACCCTGGGCGGGACCTACGAGCAGTACTTC. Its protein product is CASSYSTLGGTYEQYF.

Here the CDR3 DNA reads TGTGCCAGCAGTTTAAGGGCTGGGGGCGGGCTGGGCGCGGAGACCCAGTACTTC. Protein product: CASSLRAGGGLGAETQYF. The rearrangement links TRBV28 to TRBJ2-5; D might be TRBD1 (6 bases). This CDR3 has 18 amino acids. Trimming took off 2 bases at V and 5 bases at J, with 24 bases between the two ends. Germline CDR1 reads MDHEN; CDR2 reads SYDVKM.

CDR3 region: CASSLLAGAPNTGELFF. In DNA, the CDR3 is TGTGCCAGCAGTTTACTAGCGGGAGCCCCGAACACCGGGGAGCTGTTTTTT. The chain couples TRBV28 to TRBJ2-2, with TRBD2 matching over 10 bases. Germline V lookup: CDR1 MDHEN, CDR2 SYDVKM. The CDR3 is made up of 17 amino acids. Unmatched junction bases numbered 3, after V lost 2 bases and J lost 0 bases.

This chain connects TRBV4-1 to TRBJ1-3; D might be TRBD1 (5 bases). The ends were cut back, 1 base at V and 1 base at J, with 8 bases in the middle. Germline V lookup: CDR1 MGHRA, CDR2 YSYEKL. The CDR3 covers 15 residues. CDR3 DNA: TGCGCCAGCAGCCAAGGTGGGGGTTCTGGAAACACCATATATTTT. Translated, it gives CASSQGGGSGNTIYF.

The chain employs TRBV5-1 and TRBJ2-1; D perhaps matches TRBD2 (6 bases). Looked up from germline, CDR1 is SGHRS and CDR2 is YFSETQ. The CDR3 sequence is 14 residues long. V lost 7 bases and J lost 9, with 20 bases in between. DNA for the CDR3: TGCGCCAGCCTCGTGACTCCCGGGAGTTTTGAGCAGTTCTTC. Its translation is CASLVTPGSFEQFF.

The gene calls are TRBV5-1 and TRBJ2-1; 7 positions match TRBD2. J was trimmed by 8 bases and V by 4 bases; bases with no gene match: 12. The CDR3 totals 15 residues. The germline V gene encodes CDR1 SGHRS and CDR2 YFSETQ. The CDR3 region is CASSEGGSWGDEQFF. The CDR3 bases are TGCGCCAGCAGCGAGGGCGGGAGTTGGGGCGATGAGCAGTTCTTC.

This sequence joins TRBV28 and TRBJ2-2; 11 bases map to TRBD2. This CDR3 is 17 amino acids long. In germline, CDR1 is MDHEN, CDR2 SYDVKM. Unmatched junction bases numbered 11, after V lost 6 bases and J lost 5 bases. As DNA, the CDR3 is TGTGCCAGCAGGCCATCGATGGGACTAGCGGTTACCGGGGAGCTGTTTTTT. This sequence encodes CASRPSMGLAVTGELFF. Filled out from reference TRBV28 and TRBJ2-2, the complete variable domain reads DVKVTQSSRYLVKRTGEKVFLECVQDMDHENMFWYRQDPGLGLRLIYFSYDVKMKEKGDIPEGYSVSREKKERFSLILESASTNQTSMYLCASRPSMGLAVTGELFFGEGSRLTVL.

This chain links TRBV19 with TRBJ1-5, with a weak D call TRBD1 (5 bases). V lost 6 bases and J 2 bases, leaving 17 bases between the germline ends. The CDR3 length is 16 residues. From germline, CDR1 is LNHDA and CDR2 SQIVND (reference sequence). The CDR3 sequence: CASSPLTVRGNQPQHF. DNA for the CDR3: TGTGCCAGTAGCCCTTTAACAGTCAGGGGCAATCAGCCCCAGCATTTT.

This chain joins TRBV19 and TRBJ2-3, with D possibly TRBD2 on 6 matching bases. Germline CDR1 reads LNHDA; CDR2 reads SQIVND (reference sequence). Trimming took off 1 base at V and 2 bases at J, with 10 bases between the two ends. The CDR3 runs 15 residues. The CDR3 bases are TGTGCCAGTAGTATAGTTCCGGGAGTCACAGATACGCAGTATTTT. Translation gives CASSIVPGVTDTQYF.

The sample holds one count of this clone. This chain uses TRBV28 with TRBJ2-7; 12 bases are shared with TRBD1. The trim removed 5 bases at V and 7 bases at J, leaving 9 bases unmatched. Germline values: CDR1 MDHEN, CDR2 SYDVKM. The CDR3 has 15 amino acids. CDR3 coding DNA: TGTGCCAGCAGTCAGCCGGGACAGGGGGCAAGGGAGCAGTACTTC. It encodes CASSQPGQGAREQYF.

The CDR3 spells CASSINKGEQYF. In DNA, the CDR3 is TGTGCCAGTAGTATCAACAAGGGCGAGCAGTACTTC. The chain recombines TRBV19 with TRBJ2-7; no clear D gene. From germline, CDR1 is LNHDA and CDR2 SQIVND (reference sequence). The CDR3 runs 12 residues. Trimming stripped 3 bases from V and 6 bases from J, with 9 bases between.

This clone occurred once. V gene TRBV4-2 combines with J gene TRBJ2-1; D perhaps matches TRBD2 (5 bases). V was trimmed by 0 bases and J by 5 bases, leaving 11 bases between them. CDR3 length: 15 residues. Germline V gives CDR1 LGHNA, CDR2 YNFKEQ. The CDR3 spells CASSQESSTHNEQFF. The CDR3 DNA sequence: TGTGCCAGCAGCCAAGAGTCTAGCACACACAATGAGCAGTTCTTC.

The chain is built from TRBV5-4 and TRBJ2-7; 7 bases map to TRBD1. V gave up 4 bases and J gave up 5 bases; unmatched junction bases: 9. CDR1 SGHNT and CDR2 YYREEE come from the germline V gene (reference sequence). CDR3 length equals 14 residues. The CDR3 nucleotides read TGTGCCAGCAGCGCAAGACAGGGTCGGCACGAGCAGTACTTC. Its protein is CASSARQGRHEQYF.

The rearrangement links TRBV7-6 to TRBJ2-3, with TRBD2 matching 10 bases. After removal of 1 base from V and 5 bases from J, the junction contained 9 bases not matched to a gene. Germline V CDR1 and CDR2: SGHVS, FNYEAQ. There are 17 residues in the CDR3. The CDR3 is CASSLGLAGALEDTQYF. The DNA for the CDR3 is TGTGCCAGCAGCTTAGGGCTAGCGGGAGCTTTAGAAGATACGCAGTATTTT.